This T cell receptor (beta chain) was profiled in a study of breast tumors, draining lymph nodes, adjacent tissues. Overall study results and limits: Tumors had less TCR diversity than lymph nodes, more than nontumor tissue. Most tumor T cells seemingly derive from lymph node, then expand in tumor. That most tumor T cells come from lymph nodes remained unproven.

The lymph nodes were axillary draining lymph nodes from breast cancer patients. This clonotype came up many times. Its target is unknown. TCRdb recomputed calls from the multiplex PCR reads with MiXCR, one row per CDR3 protein. The table lists 100,000 to 150,000 distinct CDR3 sequences, about 20% of them singletons. V shed 5 bases and J shed 0 bases, with 23 bases lying between them. The CDR3 has 18 amino acids. CDR1 is SGHTA and CDR2 is FQGNSA in the germline V gene. This sequence was found in a female donor with breast cancer. Some clones in this sample may be carry-over from other donors' samples. What was sequenced was axillary lymph node tissue. The chain couples TRBV7-2 to TRBJ2-7; maybe TRBD2 (5 bases). The CDR3 DNA reads as TGTGCCAGCAGCACTGAGGGCGGAATACCAACGAGCTCCTACGAGCAGTACTTC. Translation gives CASSTEGGIPTSSYEQYF.